Following are 2 T cell receptor beta chains from one sample sequenced in a study of shared clonotypes between healthy human individuals. Only in-frame clones appear in the TCRdb table, and some are missing; sequencing was by immunoSEQ multiplex PCR. This table has some 2,100,000 clones, 90% to 95% appearing once. CD8 cells classed as naive were CD45RO-negative and positively selected for CCR7, excluding terminally differentiated effector memory CD45RA+ cells. Input material: naive CD8+ T cells from PBMCs. The receptors were gathered from a man younger than 35 in good health. Some clones in this sample may be carry-over from other donors' samples.

In the case of this clone: One end of the junction varies from germline; a read error may be responsible. V and J are TRBV6-6 and TRBJ1-2; tentatively, D is TRBD1 (5 bases). CDR1 is MNHNY, CDR2 SVGAGI, per germline (reference sequence). The length of the CDR3 is 15 residues. The CDR3 sequence is CAISESVGRSYGYTF. The CDR3 DNA follows: TGTGCCATCAGTGAGTCTGTGGGGCGGTCCTATGGCTACACCTTC.

On this clone itself: Other DNA sequences in this sample translate to the same CDR3. This sequence joins TRBV10-3 and TRBJ2-7, with D unresolved. Germline V gene lookup returns CDR1 ENHRY and CDR2 SYGVKD. The CDR3 contains 12 residues. The V end was cut by 3 bases, the J end by 3 bases, with 6 bases between. This CDR3 reads CAISDGVYEQYF. Here the CDR3 DNA reads TGTGCCATCAGTGATGGGGTCTACGAGCAGTACTTC.